A selection of T cell receptor beta chains follows, all from one sample in a study of blood T cell repertoires in COVID-19. Produced via immunoSEQ multiplex PCR; TCRdb's table is partial and in-frame only. The sample has 300,000 to 400,000 clones, roughly 90% seen once. Material: PBMCs or T cells enriched from blood (not recorded which). Receptors originate from a woman aged 25-40 years who had recovered from COVID-19. Each CDR3 is given with its conserved first and last residue.

j_call,v_call,cdr3_aa
TRBJ1-5,TRBV30,CAWSLAVNQPQHF
TRBJ1-1,TRBV9,CASSVGGRGPDTEAFF
TRBJ1-5,TRBV10-2,CASSDQGASNQPQHF
TRBJ2-5,TRBV7-2,CASSRRGRSPAMAQYF
TRBJ1-4,TRBV28,CASSLWEGTGPRSEKLFF
TRBJ2-7,TRBV6-5,CASSYSIQAYEQYF
TRBJ2-7,TRBV28,CASSLSGTGSYEQYF
TRBJ1-2,TRBV10-3,CAISGAVQASTSKSDGYTF
TRBJ1-1,TRBV10-2,CATFRWSQSNTEAFF
TRBJ2-5,TRBV4-2,CASSLPGLAGGCTQETQYF
TRBJ2-1,TRBV12-3/TRBV12-4,CASGAGGGTEQFF
TRBJ2-5,TRBV30,CAWKGGWETQYF
TRBJ2-5,TRBV11-2,CASSFSVQETQYF
TRBJ1-4,TRBV19,CASSILREGEKLFF
TRBJ1-3,TRBV7-5,CARSLEQGAAGNTIYF
TRBJ2-7,TRBV29-1,CSGGGGDEQYF
TRBJ2-3,TRBV27,CASSPWASGTDTQYF
TRBJ2-5,TRBV29-1,CSVRTGAETQYF